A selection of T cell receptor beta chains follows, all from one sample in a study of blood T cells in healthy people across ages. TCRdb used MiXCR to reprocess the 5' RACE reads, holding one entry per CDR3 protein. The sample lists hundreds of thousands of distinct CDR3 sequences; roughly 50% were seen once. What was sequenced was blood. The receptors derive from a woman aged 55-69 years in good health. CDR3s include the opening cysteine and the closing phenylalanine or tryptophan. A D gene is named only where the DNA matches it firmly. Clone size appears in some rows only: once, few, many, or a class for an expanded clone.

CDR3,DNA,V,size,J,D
CASSYSVIARTVQNTEAFF,TGTGCCAGCAGTTACTCGGTAATTGCCCGGACAGTTCAGAACACTGAAGCTTTCTTT,TRBV6-2/TRBV6-3,.,TRBJ1-1,.
CASSSGQGLYGYTF,TGTGCCAGCAGCTCGGGACAGGGGCTCTATGGCTACACCTTC,TRBV3-1,.,TRBJ1-2,TRBD1
CASSLATGHTSYEQYF,TGTGCCAGCAGCTTAGCTACGGGACATACCTCCTACGAGCAGTACTTC,TRBV7-8,.,TRBJ2-7,.
CASTLEGVAGVEFF,TGTGCCAGCACCTTGGAGGGAGTAGCGGGAGTGGAGTTCTTC,TRBV11-3,.,TRBJ2-1,TRBD2
CSASRPQESYNEQYF,TGCAGTGCTTCCCGCCCGCAGGAGAGCTACAATGAGCAGTACTTC,TRBV20-1,.,TRBJ2-7,.
CSAEPGTGAGYTF,TGCAGTGCAGAACCCGGGACAGGGGCTGGCTACACCTTC,TRBV20-1,.,TRBJ1-2,TRBD1
CASSDGATNEKLFF,TGTGCCAGCAGTGACGGTGCAACTAATGAAAAACTGTTTTTT,TRBV6-6,.,TRBJ1-4,.
CASSFLPNSYNEQFF,TGCGCCAGCAGCTTCCTGCCCAACTCCTACAATGAGCAGTTCTTC,TRBV5-1,.,TRBJ2-1,.
CSVVLAGGSYNEQYF,TGCAGCGTTGTTCTAGCGGGAGGTTCCTACAATGAGCAGTACTTC,TRBV29-1,few,TRBJ2-7,TRBD2
CSAGTGQGAGDEQFF,TGCAGTGCTGGAACGGGACAGGGGGCTGGAGATGAGCAGTTCTTC,TRBV20-1,.,TRBJ2-1,TRBD1
CASRRLASPDTQYF,TGTGCCAGCAGGCGACTAGCGTCCCCAGATACGCAGTATTTT,TRBV27,.,TRBJ2-3,TRBD2
CASGLTSVRETQYF,TGCGCCAGCGGCTTGACTAGCGTCAGAGAGACCCAGTACTTC,TRBV5-1,.,TRBJ2-5,TRBD2
CASPTYNEQFF,TGTGCCAGTCCAACTTACAATGAGCAGTTCTTC,TRBV6-9,.,TRBJ2-1,.
CASSQETGGYTEAFF,TGTGCCAGCAGCCAAGAGACAGGGGGCTACACTGAAGCTTTCTTT,TRBV3-1,.,TRBJ1-1,TRBD1
CSARDWRDLSDPQHF,TGCAGTGCTAGAGATTGGAGGGATTTATCAGATCCCCAGCATTTT,TRBV20-1,once,TRBJ1-5,.
CASSYSGIYGYTF,TGTGCCAGCAGTTACTCCGGAATCTATGGCTACACCTTC,TRBV6-2/TRBV6-3,few,TRBJ1-2,.
CASSLIVYNEQFF,TGTGCCAGCAGCTTAATAGTTTACAATGAGCAGTTCTTC,TRBV7-9,few,TRBJ2-1,.
CASSPERGNQETQYF,TGTGCCAGCAGCCCCGAGAGGGGGAACCAAGAGACCCAGTACTTC,TRBV4-2,.,TRBJ2-5,.
CSATSGRALGEQYF,TGCAGTGCTACTAGCGGGAGGGCCTTGGGGGAGCAGTACTTC,TRBV20-1,.,TRBJ2-7,TRBD2
CSARTGAVYGYTF,TGCAGTGCTAGAACAGGGGCTGTCTATGGCTACACCTTC,TRBV20-1,many,TRBJ1-2,TRBD1
CASSLVGTGVGEQYF,TGCGCCAGCAGCTTGGTAGGGACAGGGGTTGGCGAGCAGTACTTC,TRBV5-1,.,TRBJ2-7,TRBD1
CASSRTSASSETQYF,TGTGCCAGCAGCAGGACTAGCGCCTCGAGTGAGACCCAGTACTTC,TRBV4-2,once,TRBJ2-5,TRBD2
CATSTRAGLTDTQYF,TGTGCCACCAGCACCAGAGCGGGACTCACAGATACGCAGTATTTT,TRBV15,few,TRBJ2-3,TRBD2
CSVEALSTDTQYF,TGCAGCGTTGAAGCGCTCAGCACAGATACGCAGTATTTT,TRBV29-1,.,TRBJ2-3,.
CASSEQRSSEAFF,TGTGCCAGCAGTGAACAAAGATCCTCTGAAGCTTTCTTT,TRBV2,.,TRBJ1-1,.
CASSPRAGTDEQYF,TGTGCCAGCAGCCCCCGTGCAGGAACCGACGAGCAGTACTTC,TRBV7-3,.,TRBJ2-7,.
CATSGRDRLTHEQYF,TGTGCCACCAGCGGCCGGGACAGGCTCACCCACGAGCAGTACTTC,TRBV15,.,TRBJ2-7,TRBD1
CASSPPADTGWAFF,TGTGCCAGCTCACCACCGGCGGATACTGGGTGGGCTTTCTTT,TRBV18,.,TRBJ1-1,.
CASSFLSRDRVYNEQFF,TGCGCCAGCAGCTTTCTTTCCCGGGACAGGGTCTACAATGAGCAGTTCTTC,TRBV5-1,once,TRBJ2-1,TRBD1
CAWSVQDRVGYEQYF,TGTGCCTGGAGTGTACAGGACAGGGTTGGCTACGAGCAGTACTTC,TRBV30,.,TRBJ2-7,TRBD1
CATSSEGGDTQYF,TGTGCCACCAGCAGCGAGGGGGGAGATACGCAGTATTTT,TRBV15,few,TRBJ2-3,.
CASSFRDGYEQYF,TGTGCCAGCAGCTTTCGGGACGGGTACGAGCAGTACTTC,TRBV7-2,few,TRBJ2-7,.
CSASRRVSGYTF,TGCAGTGCTAGTAGGAGGGTGAGTGGCTACACCTTC,TRBV20-1,.,TRBJ1-2,.
CSASAGFLSAQPQHF,TGCAGTGCTAGCGCAGGGTTCCTCTCCGCTCAGCCCCAGCATTTT,TRBV20-1,.,TRBJ1-5,.
CSAREQTGGLGEAFF,TGCAGTGCTAGAGAACAGACAGGGGGCTTGGGCGAGGCTTTCTTT,TRBV20-1,.,TRBJ1-1,TRBD1
CASSEGTGAYNEQFF,TGTGCCAGCAGCGAGGGGACAGGGGCGTACAATGAGCAGTTCTTC,TRBV9,.,TRBJ2-1,TRBD1
CASNSDRNTGELFF,TGTGCCAGCAACTCTGACAGGAACACCGGGGAGCTGTTTTTT,TRBV6-2/TRBV6-3,.,TRBJ2-2,.
CASRLSGTYNEQFF,TGTGCCAGCAGGCTTAGCGGGACCTACAATGAGCAGTTCTTC,TRBV12-3/TRBV12-4,.,TRBJ2-1,TRBD2
CASSSRDNEQFF,TGTGCCAGCAGTTCCAGGGACAATGAGCAGTTCTTC,TRBV12-3/TRBV12-4,few,TRBJ2-1,.
CASSYRTSYGYTF,TGTGCCAGCAGCTATCGGACAAGCTATGGCTACACCTTC,TRBV7-9,.,TRBJ1-2,.
CSVGWSEGTQYF,TGCAGCGTTGGTTGGTCGGAAGGGACCCAGTACTTC,TRBV29-1,.,TRBJ2-5,.
CAWNRLGGQSHGYTF,TGTGCCTGGAATCGTCTGGGAGGACAGTCACATGGCTACACCTTC,TRBV30,.,TRBJ1-2,.
CASSFAARVPGYTF,TGCGCCAGCAGCTTTGCAGCCAGGGTCCCTGGCTACACCTTC,TRBV5-1,.,TRBJ1-2,.
CASSPVAGYNEQFF,TGCGCCAGCAGTCCTGTAGCGGGATATAATGAGCAGTTCTTC,TRBV5-1,.,TRBJ2-1,TRBD2
CASSLIGGTPNYGYTF,TGTGCCAGCAGCTTAATTGGCGGAACTCCTAACTATGGCTACACCTTC,TRBV7-2,.,TRBJ1-2,.
CASNVRASGPSTGELFF,TGTGCCAGCAACGTAAGGGCTAGCGGCCCGAGTACCGGGGAGCTGTTTTTT,TRBV9,once,TRBJ2-2,TRBD2
CASSGGNRNGYTF,TGCGCCAGCAGCGGTGGAAACCGGAATGGCTACACCTTC,TRBV5-1,.,TRBJ1-2,.
CASSSLASRVHPYEQYF,TGTGCCAGCAGCTCATTAGCATCCCGGGTTCACCCCTACGAGCAGTACTTC,TRBV11-2,.,TRBJ2-7,.
CASSPSLGEQFF,TGTGCCAGCTCACCTAGCTTAGGCGAGCAGTTCTTC,TRBV18,few,TRBJ2-1,.
CASSLTPTTSNEQFF,TGTGCCAGCAGCTTAACTCCCACGACGAGTAATGAGCAGTTCTTC,TRBV7-3,.,TRBJ2-1,.
CASSKGLAASSNEQFF,TGTGCCAGCAGTAAGGGACTAGCCGCGTCATCCAATGAGCAGTTCTTC,TRBV27,once,TRBJ2-1,TRBD2
CASSPGDRTYEQYF,TGTGCCAGCAGCCCAGGGGACAGGACCTACGAGCAGTACTTC,TRBV28,.,TRBJ2-7,TRBD1
CASSYGDREDYGYTF,TGTGCCAGCAGTTACGGGGACAGGGAAGACTATGGCTACACCTTC,TRBV6-2/TRBV6-3,.,TRBJ1-2,TRBD1
CSARFPSPLHF,TGCAGTGCTAGGTTCCCTTCACCCCTCCACTTT,TRBV20-1,.,TRBJ1-6,.